The 16 T cell receptor beta chains listed next were all sequenced from one sample in a study of shared clonotypes between healthy human individuals. Only in-frame clones appear in the TCRdb table, and some are missing; sequencing was by immunoSEQ multiplex PCR. The table records over 2 million clones, roughly 94% of them present only once. The specimen was naive CD4+ T cells sorted from blood. Subset reported: CD45RA+ positively selected. The receptors stem from a man aged 18 to 35 in good health.

This clone was picked up one time. The chain joins TRBV5-4 to TRBJ2-5; perhaps TRBD2 as D (5 bases). The CDR3 loop spans 14 amino acids. Trimming shortened V by 0 bases and J by 5 bases, and 11 bases separated the two germline ends. CDR1 SGHNT and CDR2 YYREEE come from the germline V gene (reference sequence). CDR3 in amino acids: CASSLEPGLETQYF. CDR3 sequence (DNA): TGTGCCAGCAGCTTGGAACCGGGGTTGGAGACCCAGTACTTC.

The rearrangement joins TRBV7-2 to TRBJ2-5, with 8 bases lining up with TRBD1. The CDR3 spans 17 residues. Looked up from germline, CDR1 is SGHTA and CDR2 is FQGNSA. J was trimmed by 4 bases and V by 6 bases; bases with no gene match: 16. CDR3 protein: CASSPPAGGYLRETQYF. CDR3 nucleotides: TGTGCCAGCAGTCCTCCCGCAGGGGGCTATTTGAGAGAGACCCAGTACTTC.

V is TRBV4-1 and J is TRBJ1-6; 7 positions match TRBD1. The CDR3 sequence is 14 residues long. Germline loops: CDR1 MGHRA, CDR2 YSYEKL. J gave up 9 bases and V 4 bases, and 6 bases lay outside the gene matches. Here the CDR3 DNA reads TGCGCCAGCAGCCCGACAGGGATTAGTTCACCCCTCCACTTT. This codes for CASSPTGISSPLHF.

The CDR3 is CAWRVLDRNTGELFF. Written as DNA, the CDR3 is TGTGCCTGGAGGGTCCTCGACAGGAACACCGGGGAGCTGTTTTTT. The J gene is TRBJ2-2, the V gene TRBV30, with D possibly being TRBD1 (5 bases). This CDR3 has 15 residues. Per germline, CDR1 GTSNPN and CDR2 SVGIG (reference sequence). Trimming shortened V by 3 bases and J by 1 base, and 12 bases separated the two germline ends.

The gene calls are TRBV6-5 and TRBJ2-7; D call uncertain. Trimming shortened V by 5 bases and J by 3 bases, and 14 bases separated the two germline ends. Germline V gene lookup returns CDR1 MNHEY and CDR2 SVGAGI. The CDR3 has 14 residues. CDR3 residues: CASSLHTPGYEQYF. CDR3 bases: TGTGCCAGCAGTCTTCATACCCCGGGCTACGAGCAGTACTTC.

The chain recombines TRBV28 with TRBJ2-7, with no clear D. This CDR3 spans 12 amino acids. Germline lookup yields CDR1 MDHEN and CDR2 SYDVKM. Trimming left V 6 bases short and J 9 bases short, with 15 bases between. The DNA of the CDR3 is TGTGCCAGCAGCCAGAACGTCCAAGGGCAGTACTTC. Its translation is CASSQNVQGQYF.

This clone appeared once. The chain recombines TRBV10-3 with TRBJ2-3; 8 bases match TRBD1. Trimming cost V 6 bases and J 4 bases; bases outside gene matches: 6. Germline V lookup: CDR1 ENHRY, CDR2 SYGVKD. The CDR3 is 14 amino acids. CDR3 region: CAIRDRETADTQYF. The CDR3 DNA sequence: TGTGCCATCAGGGACAGGGAGACGGCAGATACGCAGTATTTT.

The chain has TRBV11-2 and TRBJ2-3; 9 bases agree with TRBD1. This CDR3 has 17 residues. The J segment lost 3 bases and the V segment lost 2 bases, leaving 9 bases of the junction unmatched. Looked up from germline, CDR1 is SGHAT and CDR2 is FQNNGV. CDR3 nucleotides: TGTGCCAGCAGCTTAAGGGTTGGGACAGGGTCGACAGATACGCAGTATTTT. This codes for CASSLRVGTGSTDTQYF.

The chain uses TRBV10-3 and TRBJ1-3; D is uncertain. V lost 8 bases, J lost 3 bases, and 14 bases lay in between. The CDR3 contains 14 residues. The germline V gene encodes CDR1 ENHRY and CDR2 SYGVKD. The CDR3 nucleotides are TGTGCCATCTCGGTAGGAGGAGGTGGAAACACCATATATTTT. It is translated as CAISVGGGGNTIYF.

This clone has a single count. The gene calls are TRBV6-5 and TRBJ2-3; no reliable D call. This CDR3 contains 15 residues. V lost 0 bases and J lost 4, with 11 bases in between. CDR1 and CDR2 from the germline V gene are MNHEY and SVGAGI. In DNA, the CDR3 is TGTGCCAGCAGTTACTCGACGGTGTACCCAGATACGCAGTATTTT. Amino acids: CASSYSTVYPDTQYF.

The chain is built from TRBV7-2 and TRBJ1-2, with TRBD1 identical over 7 bases. V lost 5 bases to trimming and J lost 3 bases; unmatched junction nucleotides: 15. The CDR3 contains 17 residues. The germline CDR1 and CDR2 sequences are SGHTA and FQGNSA. CDR3 in DNA: TGTGCCAGCAGCCCCGCCGGAGACAGACAGGGCCACTATGGCTACACCTTC. Its protein product is CASSPAGDRQGHYGYTF.

The V call is TRBV6-5, the J call TRBJ1-2; the D gene is possibly TRBD1 (5 bases). The V end was cut by 6 bases, the J end by 4 bases, with 15 bases between. There are 14 residues in the CDR3. Germline CDR1 and CDR2: MNHEY and SVGAGI. DNA for the CDR3: TGTGCCAGCAGGCCTACAGGATCCCCCTATGGCTACACCTTC. It codes for CASRPTGSPYGYTF.

A single count supports this clone. V and J are TRBV27 and TRBJ2-5; D could derive from TRBD1 or TRBD2 (5 bases each). This CDR3 is 13 amino acids long. Germline V gives CDR1 MNHEY, CDR2 SMNVEV (reference sequence). V lost 10 bases, J lost 5 bases, and 17 bases lay in between. The CDR3 nucleotides are TGTGCCACCCAAACCCTAGAGGGGGAGACCCAGTACTTC. As protein: CATQTLEGETQYF.

The table lists this clone with a count of one. The chain employs TRBV5-1 and TRBJ2-7, with TRBD2 matching 9 bases. This CDR3 is built from 17 residues. Germline CDR1 reads SGHRS; CDR2 reads YFSETQ. Unmatched junction bases numbered 9, after V lost 0 bases and J lost 2 bases. CDR3 nucleotides: TGCGCCAGCAGCTTGGGTTTATATGGGACTAGCACCTACGAGCAGTACTTC. Translating it yields CASSLGLYGTSTYEQYF.

This rearrangement joins TRBV7-9 to TRBJ2-1; no definite D call. Germline loops: CDR1 SEHNR, CDR2 FQNEAQ (reference sequence). Trimming removed 6 bases from V and 4 bases from J, with 1 base in between. The CDR3 consists of 10 residues. In DNA, the CDR3 is TGTGCCAGCAGTTACAATGAGCAGTTCTTC. Translating it yields CASSYNEQFF.

The chain joins TRBV7-9 to TRBJ1-1; 11 bases map to TRBD1. The germline CDR1 and CDR2 sequences are SEHNR and FQNEAQ (reference sequence). This CDR3 is built from 17 residues. J lost 1 base, V lost 2 bases, and 6 bases had no gene match. CDR3 loop: CASSLPGTGGGNTEAFF. CDR3 in DNA: TGTGCCAGCAGCTTACCGGGGACAGGGGGAGGGAACACTGAAGCTTTCTTT. Looking up the rest from reference TRBV7-9 and TRBJ1-1 gives the full variable domain: DTGVSQNPRHKITKRGQNVTFRCDPISEHNRLYWYRQTLGQGPEFLTYFQNEAQLEKSRLLSDRFSAERPKGSFSTLEIQRTEQGDSAMYLCASSLPGTGGGNTEAFFGQGTRLTVV.